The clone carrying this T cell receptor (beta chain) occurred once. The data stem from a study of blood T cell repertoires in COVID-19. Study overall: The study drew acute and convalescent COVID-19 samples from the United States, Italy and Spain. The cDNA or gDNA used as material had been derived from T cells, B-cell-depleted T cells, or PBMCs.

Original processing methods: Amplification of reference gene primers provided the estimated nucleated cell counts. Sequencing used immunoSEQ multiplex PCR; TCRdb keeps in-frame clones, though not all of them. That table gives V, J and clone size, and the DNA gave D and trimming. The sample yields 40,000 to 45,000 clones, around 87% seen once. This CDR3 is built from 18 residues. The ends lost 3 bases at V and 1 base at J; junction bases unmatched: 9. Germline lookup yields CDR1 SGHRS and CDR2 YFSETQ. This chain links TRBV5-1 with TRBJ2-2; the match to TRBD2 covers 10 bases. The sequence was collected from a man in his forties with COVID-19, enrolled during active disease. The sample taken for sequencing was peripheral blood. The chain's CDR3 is CASSWTSGEPWNTGELFF. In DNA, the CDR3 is TGCGCCAGCAGCTGGACTAGCGGAGAACCATGGAACACCGGGGAGCTGTTTTTT.